This T cell receptor (beta chain) appears in the sequencing data of a study of somatic mutations in cytotoxic T cells in rheumatoid arthritis. On the study more broadly: Selected populations of V beta antibody-stained T cells underwent flow sorting at nearly 100% purity; these encompassed V beta1+ cells subjected to TCRB sequencing.

Trimming took 3 bases from V and 4 from J; bases not matched to a gene: 6. Germline V gene data show CDR1 as LNHDA and CDR2 as SQIVND (reference sequence). This CDR3 contains 16 residues. The repertoire was sequenced with immunoSEQ multiplex PCR; TCRdb's copy has only in-frame clones and lacks some. Here the sample spans around 21,000 clones, about 83% being singletons. The J gene is TRBJ2-1, the V gene TRBV19; 10 bases match TRBD2. The clonotype originates from an adult with rheumatoid arthritis. The specimen sequenced was CD8+ T cells sorted from blood. The CDR3 protein is CASSILAGDLYNEQFF. CDR3 nucleotide sequence: TGTGCCAGTAGTATCCTAGCGGGAGATCTATACAATGAGCAGTTCTTC.